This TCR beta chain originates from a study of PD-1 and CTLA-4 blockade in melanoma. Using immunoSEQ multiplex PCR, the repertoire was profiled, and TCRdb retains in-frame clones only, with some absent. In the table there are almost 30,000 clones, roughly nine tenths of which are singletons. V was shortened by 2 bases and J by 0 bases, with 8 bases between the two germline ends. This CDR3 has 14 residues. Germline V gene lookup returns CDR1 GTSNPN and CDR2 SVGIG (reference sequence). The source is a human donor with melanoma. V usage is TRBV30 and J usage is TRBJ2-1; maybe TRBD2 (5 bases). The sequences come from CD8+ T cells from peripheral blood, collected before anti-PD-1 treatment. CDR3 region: CAWSFTSSYNEQFF. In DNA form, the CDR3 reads TGTGCCTGGAGTTTTACTAGCTCCTACAATGAGCAGTTCTTC.